This entry features one T cell receptor beta chain sequence. The sample belongs to a study of blood T cell repertoires in COVID-19. Sequenced by immunoSEQ multiplex PCR; TCRdb stores in-frame clones only, minus some. The sample has about 190,000 clones; approximately 84% are singletons. Per the germline V gene, CDR1 is MNHEY and CDR2 is SVGEGT. This CDR3 has 17 residues. V dropped 2 bases and J dropped 2; count of bases not matched to a gene: 8. The specimen sequenced was peripheral blood. The origin of this receptor is a woman in her 70s with active or convalescent COVID-19. This chain connects TRBV6-2 or TRBV6-3 to TRBJ2-3; 9 bases line up with TRBD2. CDR3 region: CASSYPLAGVITDTQYF. The DNA for the CDR3 is TGTGCCAGCAGTTACCCGTTAGCGGGAGTTATCACAGATACGCAGTATTTT.